This TCR beta chain was sequenced during a study of blood T cell repertoires in COVID-19. Study as a whole: From T cells, B-cell-depleted T cells, or PBMCs came the material, which was cDNA or gDNA.

This clone has only one observation. Germline V gene sequence: CDR1 KGHSH, CDR2 LQKENI. The CDR3 totals 12 residues. Deletions cut 2 bases from V and 4 bases from J, with 5 bases between. Per the original data handling: Reference gene primer amplification gave estimated nucleated cell counts. Only in-frame clones appear in the TCRdb table, and some are missing; sequencing was by immunoSEQ multiplex PCR. That table is the source of V, J and clone size, and D and trimming were worked out from the DNA. The sample contains over 200,000 clones, about nine tenths of which appear only once. This clonotype originated in a man older than 75 with acute or convalescent COVID-19. The specimen was peripheral blood. The rearrangement joins TRBV18 to TRBJ2-5, with D maybe TRBD2 (5 bases). CDR3 nucleotides: TGTGCCAGCTCACCAGGGAGAGAGACCCAGTACTTC. It codes for CASSPGRETQYF.